Following are 20 T cell receptor beta chains from one sample sequenced in a study of prognosis after radiotherapy for stage I lung cancer. Two-round multiplex PCR on genomic DNA was the method by which TCR beta CDR3 was amplified. The authors ran first-round PCR with primers specific to each TRBV and TRBJ gene. From the multiplex PCR reads, TCRdb called clonotypes with MiXCR, one entry per CDR3 protein. The sample has about 8,500 distinct CDR3 sequences, approximately 67% seen once. Sample: PBMCs, taken before or after stereotactic body radiation therapy (not recorded which). Receptors were obtained from a donor over 45 with non-small cell lung cancer.

The chain couples TRBV20-1 to TRBJ2-7, with D tentatively TRBD2 (5 bases). V was pared by 0 bases and J by 5 bases, with 8 bases between. CDR1 and CDR2 from the germline V gene are DFQATT and SNEGSKA (reference sequence). The CDR3 contains 12 residues. The CDR3 coding sequence is TGCAGTGCTAGAGAGAGGGAACACGAGCAGTACTTC. Its protein is CSAREREHEQYF.

The CDR3 region has the DNA TGTGCCAGCATGTCGACTAGCTTGAGTGGGGAGACCCAGTACTTC. Its protein product is CASMSTSLSGETQYF. The chain uses TRBV6-2 or TRBV6-3 and TRBJ2-5; 7 nucleotides align to TRBD2. Trimming removed 7 bases from V and 5 bases from J; junction bases left unmatched: 13. CDR3 size: 15 residues. The V gene's germline CDR1 is MNHEY and CDR2 SVGEGT.

The rearrangement uses TRBV20-1 and TRBJ2-7; TRBD2 matches 9 bases. The germline V gene encodes CDR1 DFQATT and CDR2 SNEGSKA (reference sequence). The CDR3 has 14 residues. J lost 2 bases, V lost 5 bases, and 7 bases had no gene match. This CDR3 reads CSALSGGTPYEQYF. Written as DNA, the CDR3 is TGCAGTGCTCTTAGCGGGGGAACTCCCTACGAGCAGTACTTC.

This clonotype was observed once. The chain links TRBV5-1 to TRBJ2-1, with 9 nucleotides matching TRBD2. The CDR3 is made up of 16 amino acids. V lost 4 bases and J lost 0; bases outside the gene matches: 5. From germline, CDR1 is SGHRS and CDR2 YFSETQ. CDR3 DNA sequence: TGCGCCAGCAGCATTATTAGCGGGAGCTCCTACAATGAGCAGTTCTTC. It is translated as CASSIISGSSYNEQFF.

The chain joins TRBV11-3 to TRBJ2-1, with 11 bases that match TRBD2. V lost 1 base to trimming and J lost 9 bases; unmatched junction nucleotides: 11. The CDR3 is 17 amino acids. From germline, CDR1 is SGHNT and CDR2 YENEEA. The CDR3, as DNA: TGTGCCAGCAGCTTAGTAATAACTACTAGCGGGAGTGGTGAGCAGTTCTTC. Amino acids: CASSLVITTSGSGEQFF.

This clonotype is judged medium-sized. The chain employs TRBV15 and TRBJ2-1; TRBD1 aligns across 10 bases. Trimming took 5 bases from V and 4 from J; bases not matched to a gene: 11. The CDR3 totals 17 residues. Germline values: CDR1 LNHNV, CDR2 YYDKDF (reference sequence). In DNA, the CDR3 is TGTGCCACCAGCGGTTACTTACCGGGACAGGGGTACAATGAGCAGTTCTTC. Its protein is CATSGYLPGQGYNEQFF.

The CDR3 DNA reads TGTGCCACCAGCAGAGTATTCCCCACAGATACGCAGTATTTT. It encodes CATSRVFPTDTQYF. The V gene is TRBV15, the J gene TRBJ2-3; D unclear. Trimming stripped 1 base from V and 2 bases from J, with 7 bases between. In germline, CDR1 is LNHNV, CDR2 YYDKDF (reference sequence). This CDR3 has 14 amino acids. Complete variable domain (other parts from reference TRBV15 and TRBJ2-3): DAMVIQNPRYQVTQFGKPVTLSCSQTLNHNVMYWYQQKSSQAPKLLFHYYDKDFNNEADTPDNFQSRRPNTSFCFLDIRSPGLGDTAMYLCATSRVFPTDTQYFGPGTRLTVL.

With respect to this clonotype: A far bigger clonotype differs at one base, so this is likely a read error. V is TRBV6-1 and J is TRBJ2-7, with no clear D. The germline V gene has CDR1 MNHNS and CDR2 SASEGT. This CDR3 spans 12 amino acids. CDR3 sequence (DNA): TGTGCCATCAGTGAAGGGCTCTACGAGCAGTACTTC. Its protein is CAISEGLYEQYF.

V and J are TRBV27 and TRBJ2-3, with 8 bases that match TRBD2. Looked up from germline, CDR1 is MNHEY and CDR2 is SMNVEV (reference sequence). The V gene end was trimmed by 3 bases and the J gene end by 4 bases; junction bases not matched to a gene: 6. The CDR3 has 15 residues. The CDR3 region has the DNA TGTGCCAGCAGTTTGGTCGGGGGGGGGCCAGATACGCAGTATTTT. Residues: CASSLVGGGPDTQYF.

This clonotype is termed medium-sized (0.01 to 0.1%). The rearrangement uses TRBV6-2 or TRBV6-3 and TRBJ1-2; possible D gene TRBD1, 5 bases. Trimming removed 5 bases at V and 6 bases at J, with 13 bases between. The CDR3 loop spans 13 amino acids. Germline CDR1 reads MNHEY; CDR2 reads SVGEGT. Here the CDR3 DNA reads TGTGCCAGCAGTACGGCGGGGCGAGATGGCTACACCTTC. Its translation is CASSTAGRDGYTF.

The chain is built from TRBV5-1 and TRBJ1-5; possibly TRBD1 for D (5 bases). This CDR3 has 14 residues. Per germline, CDR1 SGHRS and CDR2 YFSETQ. The V end lost 4 bases, the J end lost 3 bases, and 11 bases lay between the germline ends. CDR3 DNA: TGCGCCAGCAGCCCGGGGGAAATCAATCAGCCCCAGCATTTT. Its translation is CASSPGEINQPQHF.

The chain combines TRBV7-6 with TRBJ2-1; D uncertain. There are 14 residues in the CDR3. Germline CDR1 and CDR2: SGHVS and FNYEAQ. The V gene lost 4 bases and the J gene lost 7 bases, with 14 bases spanning the gap. The CDR3 bases are TGTGCCAGCAGCTCCCTAGGATTCCAGAATGAGCAGTTCTTC. It translates to CASSSLGFQNEQFF.

The chain is built from TRBV30 and TRBJ1-2; maybe TRBD1 (6 bases). Germline CDR1 GTSNPN, CDR2 SVGIG (reference sequence). V was cut by 2 bases and J by 8 bases, with 15 bases left in between. This CDR3 has 13 amino acids. CDR3 DNA sequence: TGTGCCTGGAGTCGGACAGCAGGACGGGGCTACACCTTC. It translates to CAWSRTAGRGYTF.

Points on this clonotype: The junction and the germline gene differ at one end; a read error may be behind it. This chain links TRBV20-1 with TRBJ1-1, with a tentative D call TRBD1 (6 bases). The germline V gene has CDR1 DFQATT and CDR2 SNEGSKA (reference sequence). There are 12 residues in the CDR3. The CDR3 DNA follows: TGTAGTGCTAGACAGGCGAACACTGAATCTTTCTTT. As protein: CSARQANTESFF.

This clonotype was observed many times. V gene TRBV29-1 combines with J gene TRBJ2-1, with D unresolved. Trimming took off 0 bases at V and 1 base at J, with 13 bases between the two ends. In germline, CDR1 is SQVTM, CDR2 ANQGSEA. This CDR3 region has 16 residues. The CDR3, as DNA: TGCAGCGTTGAAGAATCTAAGCGAATGTCCTACAATGAGCAGTTCTTC. Amino acids: CSVEESKRMSYNEQFF.

V gene TRBV7-9 combines with J gene TRBJ1-1; D uncertain. Germline CDR1 SEHNR, CDR2 FQNEAQ (reference sequence). V was trimmed by 1 base and J by 5 bases, leaving 8 bases between them. CDR3 length: 13 residues. CDR3 bases: TGTGCCAGCAGCTTAGATGGGGTAACTGAAGCTTTCTTT. The encoded protein is CASSLDGVTEAFF.

As regards this clonotype: A far larger clone is one base from this, pointing to a likely read error. The J gene is TRBJ1-2, the V gene TRBV6-5, with a weak D call TRBD1 (5 bases). CDR1 and CDR2 from the germline V gene are MNHEY and SVGAGI. V was cut by 7 bases and J by 6 bases, with 15 bases left in between. This CDR3 has 13 residues. The CDR3 DNA sequence: TGTGCCAGCATCCCTGACAGTTCTAATGGCTACACCTTC. This sequence encodes CASIPDSSNGYTF.

The rearrangement joins TRBV4-2 to TRBJ2-7; possibly TRBD1 or TRBD2 for D (6 bases each). V was trimmed by 5 bases and J by 7 bases, leaving 24 bases between them. The CDR3 is 16 residues long. Germline lookup yields CDR1 LGHNA and CDR2 YNFKEQ. CDR3 bases: TGTGCCAGCAGCGCTGGGGGGCCGGGCGCCCTGCGGGAGCAGTACTTC. Its protein is CASSAGGPGALREQYF.

By its share, this clonotype is medium-sized (0.01 to 0.1%). The gene calls are TRBV7-3 and TRBJ2-7; D is unresolved. Germline CDR1 and CDR2: SGHTA and FQGTGA. The CDR3 length is 14 residues. V lost 1 base to trimming and J lost 0 bases, with 7 bases between them. The CDR3: CASSLNPGSYEQYF. The CDR3 DNA reads as TGTGCCAGCAGCTTAAACCCAGGCTCCTACGAGCAGTACTTC.

The chain links TRBV3-1 to TRBJ2-7, with D perhaps matching TRBD2 (5 bases). This CDR3 is built from 13 residues. Germline lookup yields CDR1 LGHDT and CDR2 YNNKEL (reference sequence). Trimming shortened V by 1 base and J by 4 bases, and 8 bases separated the two germline ends. The CDR3 DNA reads TGTGCCAGCAGCCAAGTACCGGGATACGAGCAGTACTTC. Its protein is CASSQVPGYEQYF.